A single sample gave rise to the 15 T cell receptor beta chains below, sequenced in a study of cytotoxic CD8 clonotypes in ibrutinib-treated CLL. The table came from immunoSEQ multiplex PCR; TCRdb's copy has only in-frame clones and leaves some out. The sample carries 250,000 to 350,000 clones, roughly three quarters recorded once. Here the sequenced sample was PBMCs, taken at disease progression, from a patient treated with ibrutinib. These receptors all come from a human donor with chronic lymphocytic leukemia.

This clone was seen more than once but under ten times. DNA of the CDR3: TGTGCCAGCAGTTCACCAGGGCTGCATACGCAGTATTTT. This gives the protein CASSSPGLHTQYF. This rearrangement joins TRBV7-9 to TRBJ2-3, with D possibly being TRBD1 (5 bases). Trimming left V 6 bases short and J 7 bases short, with 14 bases between. CDR1 SEHNR and CDR2 FQNEAQ come from the germline V gene (reference sequence). The CDR3 consists of 13 residues.

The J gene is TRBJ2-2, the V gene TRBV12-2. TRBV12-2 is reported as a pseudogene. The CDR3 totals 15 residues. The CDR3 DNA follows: TGTGCAAGTCGCTCAGGCTTGGACAACACCGGGGAGCTGTTTTTT. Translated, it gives CASRSGLDNTGELFF.

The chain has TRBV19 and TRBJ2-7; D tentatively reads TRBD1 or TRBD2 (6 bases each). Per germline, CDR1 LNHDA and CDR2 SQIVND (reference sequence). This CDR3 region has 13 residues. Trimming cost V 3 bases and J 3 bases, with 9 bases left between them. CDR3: CASSIGGLYEQYF. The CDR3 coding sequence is TGTGCCAGTAGTATTGGGGGGCTCTACGAGCAGTACTTC.

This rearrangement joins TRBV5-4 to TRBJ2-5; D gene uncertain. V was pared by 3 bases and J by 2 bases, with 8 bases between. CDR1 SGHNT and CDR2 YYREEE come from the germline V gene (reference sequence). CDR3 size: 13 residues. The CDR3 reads CASSSLEQETQYF. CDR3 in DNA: TGTGCCAGCAGCTCCCTAGAGCAAGAGACCCAGTACTTC.

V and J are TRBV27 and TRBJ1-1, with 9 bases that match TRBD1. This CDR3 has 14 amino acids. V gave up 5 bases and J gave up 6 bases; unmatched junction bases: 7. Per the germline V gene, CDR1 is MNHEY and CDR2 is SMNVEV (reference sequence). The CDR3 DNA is TGTGCCAGCAGTCCCGGGACAGGGTTTGCTGAAGCTTTCTTT. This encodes CASSPGTGFAEAFF.

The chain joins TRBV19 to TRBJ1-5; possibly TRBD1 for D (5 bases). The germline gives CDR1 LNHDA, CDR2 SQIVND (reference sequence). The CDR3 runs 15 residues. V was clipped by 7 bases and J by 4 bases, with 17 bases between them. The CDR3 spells CASNTPGRRNQPQHF. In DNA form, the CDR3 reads TGTGCCAGTAACACCCCGGGACGGCGGAATCAGCCCCAGCATTTT.

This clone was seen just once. CDR3 protein: CASSLEGGPGELFF. CDR3 in DNA: TGCGCCAGCAGCTTGGAGGGGGGCCCCGGGGAGCTGTTTTTT. The chain carries TRBV5-1 and TRBJ2-2; TRBD1 or TRBD2 may be the D gene (6 bases each). Trimming shortened V by 0 bases and J by 6 bases, and 9 bases separated the two germline ends. Germline CDR1 is SGHRS and CDR2 is YFSETQ. CDR3 length: 14 residues.

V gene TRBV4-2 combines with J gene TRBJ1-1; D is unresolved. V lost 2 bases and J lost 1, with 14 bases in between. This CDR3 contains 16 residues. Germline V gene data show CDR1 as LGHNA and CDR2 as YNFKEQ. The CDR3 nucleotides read TGTGCCAGCAGCCAAAATCCCAGGCATGGGAACACTGAAGCTTTCTTT. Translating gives CASSQNPRHGNTEAFF.

CDR3 DNA: TGCGCCAGCAGCCAAGATCCCCGTGGCTCCTACAATGAGCAGTTCTTC. Its protein is CASSQDPRGSYNEQFF. The J gene is TRBJ2-1, the V gene TRBV4-1, with D unresolved. V lost 0 bases, J lost 0 bases, and 9 bases lay in between. From germline, CDR1 is MGHRA and CDR2 YSYEKL. CDR3 size: 16 residues.

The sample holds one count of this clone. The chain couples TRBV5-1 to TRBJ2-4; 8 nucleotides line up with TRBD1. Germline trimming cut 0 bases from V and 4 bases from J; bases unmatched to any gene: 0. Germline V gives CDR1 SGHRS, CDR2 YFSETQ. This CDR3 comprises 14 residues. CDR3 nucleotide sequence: TGCGCCAGCAGCTTGGGACAGGGGAAAAACATTCAGTACTTC. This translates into CASSLGQGKNIQYF. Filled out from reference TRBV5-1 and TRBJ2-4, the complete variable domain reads KAGVTQTPRYLIKTRGQQVTLSCSPISGHRSVSWYQQTPGQGLQFLFEYFSETQRNKGNFPGRFSGRQFSNSRSEMNVSTLELGDSALYLCASSLGQGKNIQYFGAGTRLSVL.

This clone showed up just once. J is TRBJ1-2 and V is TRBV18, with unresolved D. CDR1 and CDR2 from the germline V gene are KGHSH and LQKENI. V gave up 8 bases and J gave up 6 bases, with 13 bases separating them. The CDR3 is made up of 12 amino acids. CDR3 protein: CASTPGWDGYTF. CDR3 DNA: TGTGCCAGCACCCCCGGGTGGGATGGCTACACCTTC.

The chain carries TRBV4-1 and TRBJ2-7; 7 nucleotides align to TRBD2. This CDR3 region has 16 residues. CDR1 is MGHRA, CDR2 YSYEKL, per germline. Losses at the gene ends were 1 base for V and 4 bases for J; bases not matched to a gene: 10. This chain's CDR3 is CASSQVGGRLFYEQYF. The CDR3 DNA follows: TGCGCCAGCAGCCAAGTGGGGGGGAGATTATTTTACGAGCAGTACTTC.

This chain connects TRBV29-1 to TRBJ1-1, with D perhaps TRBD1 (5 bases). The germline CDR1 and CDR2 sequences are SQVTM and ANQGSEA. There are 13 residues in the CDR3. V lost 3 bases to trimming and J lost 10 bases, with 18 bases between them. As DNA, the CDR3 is TGCAGCGTTGATCGGCAGGGCTTGTGGGGAGCTTTCTTT. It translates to CSVDRQGLWGAFF.

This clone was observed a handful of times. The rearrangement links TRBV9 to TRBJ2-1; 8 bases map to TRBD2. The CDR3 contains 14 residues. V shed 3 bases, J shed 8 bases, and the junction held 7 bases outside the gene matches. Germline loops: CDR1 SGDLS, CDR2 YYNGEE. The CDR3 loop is CASSATSGGDEQFF. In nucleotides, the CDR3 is TGTGCCAGCAGCGCCACTAGCGGAGGGGATGAGCAGTTCTTC.

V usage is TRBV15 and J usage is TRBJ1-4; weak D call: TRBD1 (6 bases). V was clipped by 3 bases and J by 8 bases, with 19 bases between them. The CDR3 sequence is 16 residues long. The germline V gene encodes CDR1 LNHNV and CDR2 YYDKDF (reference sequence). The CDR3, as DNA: TGTGCCACCAGCAGGGTACCACAGGGAGGTGGAGAAAAACTGTTTTTT. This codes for CATSRVPQGGGEKLFF.